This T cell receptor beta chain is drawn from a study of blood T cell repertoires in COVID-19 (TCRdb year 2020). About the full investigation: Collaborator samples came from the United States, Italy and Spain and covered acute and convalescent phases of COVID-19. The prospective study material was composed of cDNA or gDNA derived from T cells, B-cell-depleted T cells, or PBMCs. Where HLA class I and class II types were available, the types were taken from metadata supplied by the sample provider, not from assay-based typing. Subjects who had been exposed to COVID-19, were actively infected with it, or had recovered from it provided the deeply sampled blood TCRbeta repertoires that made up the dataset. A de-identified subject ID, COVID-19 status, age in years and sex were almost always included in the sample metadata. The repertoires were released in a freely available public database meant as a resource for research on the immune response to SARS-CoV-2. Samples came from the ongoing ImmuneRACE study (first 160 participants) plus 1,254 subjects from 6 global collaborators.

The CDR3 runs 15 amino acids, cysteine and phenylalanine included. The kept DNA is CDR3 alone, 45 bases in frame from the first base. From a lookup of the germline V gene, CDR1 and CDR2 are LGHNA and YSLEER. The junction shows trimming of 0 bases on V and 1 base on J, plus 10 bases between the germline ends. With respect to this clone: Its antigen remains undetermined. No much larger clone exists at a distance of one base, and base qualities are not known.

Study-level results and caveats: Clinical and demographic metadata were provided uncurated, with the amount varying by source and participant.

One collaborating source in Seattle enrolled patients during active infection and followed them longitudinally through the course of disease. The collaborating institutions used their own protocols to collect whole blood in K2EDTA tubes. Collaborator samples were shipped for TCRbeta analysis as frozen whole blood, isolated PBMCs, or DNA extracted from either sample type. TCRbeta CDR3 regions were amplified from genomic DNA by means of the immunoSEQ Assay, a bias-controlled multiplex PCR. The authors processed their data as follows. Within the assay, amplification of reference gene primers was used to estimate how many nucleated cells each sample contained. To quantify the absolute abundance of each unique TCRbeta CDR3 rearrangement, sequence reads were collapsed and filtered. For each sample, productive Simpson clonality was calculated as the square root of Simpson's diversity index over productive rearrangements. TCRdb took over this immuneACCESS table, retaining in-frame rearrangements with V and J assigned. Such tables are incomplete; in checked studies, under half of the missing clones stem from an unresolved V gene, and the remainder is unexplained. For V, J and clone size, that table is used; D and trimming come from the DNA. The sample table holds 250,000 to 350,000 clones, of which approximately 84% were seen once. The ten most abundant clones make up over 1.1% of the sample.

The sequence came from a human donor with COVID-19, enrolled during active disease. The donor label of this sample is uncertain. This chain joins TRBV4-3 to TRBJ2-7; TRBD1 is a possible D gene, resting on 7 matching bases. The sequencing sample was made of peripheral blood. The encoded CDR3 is CASSQDSGGSYEQYF. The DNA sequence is TGCGCCAGCAGCCAAGATTCAGGGGGGTCCTACGAGCAGTACTTC.